This T cell receptor (beta chain) was profiled in a study of blood T cell repertoires in COVID-19. Whole-study context: The United States, Italy and Spain provided the acute and convalescent COVID-19 samples.

TCRdb keeps only in-frame clones here, not all; method: immunoSEQ multiplex PCR. The data contain about 200,000 clones, approximately 80% of them singletons. The V and J ends lost 1 base and 5 bases respectively, with 9 bases between them. CDR1 is GTSNPN, CDR2 SVGIG, per germline (reference sequence). This CDR3 has 13 amino acids. This sequence joins TRBV30 and TRBJ1-5; D call uncertain. The sequenced material came from PBMCs or T cells enriched from blood (not recorded which). The sequence was obtained from a middle-aged man who had recovered from COVID-19. DNA for the CDR3: TGTGCCTGGAGTGCCCGGAGGGATCAGCCCCAGCATTTT. Its protein is CAWSARRDQPQHF.